The rows below give T cell receptor beta chains drawn from one sample of a study of shared clonotypes between healthy human individuals. Assay: immunoSEQ multiplex PCR; the TCRdb copy retains only in-frame clones and omits some. The table has about 610,000 clones, roughly 95% seen once. The material sequenced was naive CD8+ T cells sorted from blood. The receptor source for this set is a woman between 25 and 40 years old in good health. The CDR3 runs from the conserved cysteine through the conserved F or W. The order of the fields is V gene, clone size, J gene, D gene, CDR3 DNA, CDR3 protein. A D gene is named only where the DNA matches it firmly. Clone size is stated in some rows and not others, as once, few, many or a class when expanded.

V gene: TRBV27
clone size: once
J gene: TRBJ2-7
D gene: TRBD1
CDR3 DNA: TGTGCCAGCAGTTTATTGGGACAGTCCTACGAGCAGTACTTC
CDR3 protein: CASSLLGQSYEQYF

V gene: TRBV14
clone size: .
J gene: TRBJ2-3
D gene: .
CDR3 DNA: TGTGCCAGCAACCAAGACGGGGCAGATACGCAGTATTTT
CDR3 protein: CASNQDGADTQYF

V gene: TRBV27
clone size: .
J gene: TRBJ2-7
D gene: TRBD2
CDR3 DNA: TGTGCCAGCAGTTATCTAGCGGGAGTCGAGCAGTACTTC
CDR3 protein: CASSYLAGVEQYF

V gene: TRBV29-1
clone size: .
J gene: TRBJ1-2
D gene: .
CDR3 DNA: TGCAGCGTTGGTAGGGGTACGTATAACTATGGCTACACCTTC
CDR3 protein: CSVGRGTYNYGYTF

V gene: TRBV11-2
clone size: .
J gene: TRBJ2-7
D gene: .
CDR3 DNA: TGTGCCAGCAGCTTAAGTGACGAATTATACGAGCAGTACTTC
CDR3 protein: CASSLSDELYEQYF

V gene: TRBV5-1
clone size: .
J gene: TRBJ2-7
D gene: .
CDR3 DNA: TGCGCCAGCAGCTTGGCCGTCCAGGGATCGGCCAACGAGCAGTACTTC
CDR3 protein: CASSLAVQGSANEQYF

V gene: TRBV30
clone size: .
J gene: TRBJ2-7
D gene: .
CDR3 DNA: TGTGCCTGGAGTGGAGGACTAACGGGGATCTCCATCGAGCAGTACTTC
CDR3 protein: CAWSGGLTGISIEQYF

V gene: TRBV10-1
clone size: once
J gene: TRBJ2-1
D gene: TRBD1
CDR3 DNA: TGCGCCAGCAGTGAGGGGACAGGGCCCTCCTACAATGAGCAGTTCTTC
CDR3 protein: CASSEGTGPSYNEQFF

V gene: TRBV7-9
clone size: .
J gene: TRBJ2-5
D gene: .
CDR3 DNA: TGTGCCAGCAGCCCGGACATCCAGTTGACCCAGTACTTC
CDR3 protein: CASSPDIQLTQYF

V gene: TRBV15
clone size: .
J gene: TRBJ2-5
D gene: TRBD2
CDR3 DNA: TGTGCCACCAGCGAACCCCCGGGACTAGCGGATCAAGAGACCCAGTACTTC
CDR3 protein: CATSEPPGLADQETQYF

V gene: TRBV29-1
clone size: .
J gene: TRBJ1-2
D gene: .
CDR3 DNA: TGCAGCGTTGAAAGCACAGAAAGTCCCAACTATGGCTACACCTTC
CDR3 protein: CSVESTESPNYGYTF

V gene: TRBV30
clone size: once
J gene: TRBJ1-3
D gene: .
CDR3 DNA: TGTGCCTGGAGGGGGTTGGGGTCTGGAAACACCATATATTTT
CDR3 protein: CAWRGLGSGNTIYF

V gene: TRBV4-1
clone size: .
J gene: TRBJ1-1
D gene: .
CDR3 DNA: TGCGCCAGCAGCCAAGGAGGACGGATGAACACTGAAGCTTTCTTT
CDR3 protein: CASSQGGRMNTEAFF

V gene: TRBV2
clone size: .
J gene: TRBJ2-1
D gene: TRBD2
CDR3 DNA: TGTGCCTGGGGACTAGGGGCCTTCGATGAGCAGTTCTTC
CDR3 protein: CAWGLGAFDEQFF

V gene: TRBV11-2
clone size: .
J gene: TRBJ2-1
D gene: .
CDR3 DNA: TGTGCCAGCAGCTTAATCGGGCATGAGCAGTTCTTC
CDR3 protein: CASSLIGHEQFF

V gene: TRBV7-9
clone size: .
J gene: TRBJ2-7
D gene: TRBD2
CDR3 DNA: TGTGCCAGCAGCTTATCAGGCCGGGAGGACTTTAACGAGCAGTACTTC
CDR3 protein: CASSLSGREDFNEQYF

V gene: TRBV5-6
clone size: .
J gene: TRBJ2-7
D gene: TRBD2
CDR3 DNA: TGTGCCAGCAGCCCGGGCTGGACTAGCGGGAGGGCCGTCGACGAGCAGTACTTC
CDR3 protein: CASSPGWTSGRAVDEQYF

V gene: TRBV4-1
clone size: .
J gene: TRBJ1-2
D gene: .
CDR3 DNA: TGCGCCAGCAGCCAAGATGTCGAGGAAGCTAACTATGGCTACACCTTC
CDR3 protein: CASSQDVEEANYGYTF

V gene: TRBV5-1
clone size: .
J gene: TRBJ2-1
D gene: TRBD2
CDR3 DNA: TGCGCCAGCAGCTTGGAACTAGCGGGCGATGAGCAGTTCTTC
CDR3 protein: CASSLELAGDEQFF

V gene: TRBV5-8
clone size: .
J gene: TRBJ1-2
D gene: .
CDR3 DNA: TGTGCCAGCAGCTTGGTCTTAAGCGTAAGTCAACGGACGAACTATGGCTACACCTTC
CDR3 protein: CASSLVLSVSQRTNYGYTF

V gene: TRBV4-1
clone size: .
J gene: TRBJ2-1
D gene: .
CDR3 DNA: TGCGCCAGCAGCCAAGAACCCCTCCCCACAGCTGCTGAGCAGTTCTTC
CDR3 protein: CASSQEPLPTAAEQFF

V gene: TRBV28
clone size: .
J gene: TRBJ2-7
D gene: TRBD2
CDR3 DNA: TGTGCCAGCAGTTCCCTAGCGGGATCACCCTACGAGCAGTACTTC
CDR3 protein: CASSSLAGSPYEQYF

V gene: TRBV2
clone size: .
J gene: TRBJ1-2
D gene: TRBD1
CDR3 DNA: TGTGCCAGCAAAGGGACAGCGGACCACTATGGCTACACCTTC
CDR3 protein: CASKGTADHYGYTF

V gene: TRBV28
clone size: .
J gene: TRBJ2-7
D gene: TRBD2
CDR3 DNA: TGTGCCAGCAGTTTGCGGGGGGGCCACGAGCAGTACTTC
CDR3 protein: CASSLRGGHEQYF

V gene: TRBV5-4
clone size: .
J gene: TRBJ2-5
D gene: .
CDR3 DNA: TGTGCCAGCGCCCCGGCCGAAAAAGAGACCCAGTACTTC
CDR3 protein: CASAPAEKETQYF

V gene: TRBV5-4
clone size: .
J gene: TRBJ1-2
D gene: TRBD1
CDR3 DNA: TGTGCCAGCAGCTACCGGGACAGCTCCTATGGCTACACCTTC
CDR3 protein: CASSYRDSSYGYTF

V gene: TRBV5-6
clone size: once
J gene: TRBJ2-7
D gene: .
CDR3 DNA: TGTGCCAGCTCAGAGGAGTACTTAACCTACGAGCAGTACTTC
CDR3 protein: CASSEEYLTYEQYF

V gene: TRBV7-9
clone size: .
J gene: TRBJ2-7
D gene: TRBD1
CDR3 DNA: TGTGCCAGCAGCTTAGAAGGGACAGGGGTCGAGCAGTACTTC
CDR3 protein: CASSLEGTGVEQYF

V gene: TRBV4-3
clone size: .
J gene: TRBJ2-7
D gene: .
CDR3 DNA: TGCGCCAGCAGCCAAGAGACGGGGAGCTCCTACGAGCAGTACTTC
CDR3 protein: CASSQETGSSYEQYF

V gene: TRBV19
clone size: .
J gene: TRBJ1-5
D gene: .
CDR3 DNA: TGTGCCAGTAGTTTCGGGGGGGTGCAGCCCCAGCATTTT
CDR3 protein: CASSFGGVQPQHF

V gene: TRBV6-1
clone size: .
J gene: TRBJ1-2
D gene: .
CDR3 DNA: TGTGCCAGCAGTGCTAAGTTAAAGGTCAGGGGCCCTGGTAGTGGCTACACCTTC
CDR3 protein: CASSAKLKVRGPGSGYTF

V gene: TRBV4-1
clone size: .
J gene: TRBJ1-5
D gene: .
CDR3 DNA: TGCGCCAGCAGCCAAGGTTCAGGGCCAACTGATCAGCCCCAGCATTTT
CDR3 protein: CASSQGSGPTDQPQHF

V gene: TRBV7-9
clone size: .
J gene: TRBJ2-2
D gene: TRBD2
CDR3 DNA: TGTGCCAGCAGCCCGAGGGGAGCGGGAGCAGGGACCGGGGAGCTGTTTTTT
CDR3 protein: CASSPRGAGAGTGELFF

V gene: TRBV30
clone size: .
J gene: TRBJ2-7
D gene: .
CDR3 DNA: TGTGCCTGGGGCCCCGGTGGTCCCTACGAGCAGTACTTC
CDR3 protein: CAWGPGGPYEQYF

V gene: TRBV5-1
clone size: .
J gene: TRBJ2-2
D gene: .
CDR3 DNA: TGCGCCAGCAGCTTCGAGGCTCCGAACACCGGGGAGCTGTTTTTT
CDR3 protein: CASSFEAPNTGELFF

V gene: TRBV19
clone size: .
J gene: TRBJ1-5
D gene: .
CDR3 DNA: TGTGCCAGTAGTATAATAGGGGGCAATCAGCCCCAGCATTTT
CDR3 protein: CASSIIGGNQPQHF

V gene: TRBV9
clone size: .
J gene: TRBJ2-1
D gene: TRBD2
CDR3 DNA: TGTGCCAGCAGCGAGGGAGGGTATGAGCAGTTCTTC
CDR3 protein: CASSEGGYEQFF

V gene: TRBV15
clone size: .
J gene: TRBJ2-7
D gene: .
CDR3 DNA: TGTGCCACCAGCAGAGATAGGGGCCCCTACGAGCAGTACTTC
CDR3 protein: CATSRDRGPYEQYF

V gene: TRBV27
clone size: .
J gene: TRBJ2-6
D gene: .
CDR3 DNA: TGTGCCAGCAGTTCCCCATACCCCGACAGTCCCCAATCTGGGGCCAACGTCCTGACTTTC
CDR3 protein: CASSSPYPDSPQSGANVLTF

V gene: TRBV29-1
clone size: .
J gene: TRBJ2-1
D gene: .
CDR3 DNA: TGCAGCGTTGCCTTCGGTCGCTACAATGAGCAGTTCTTC
CDR3 protein: CSVAFGRYNEQFF

V gene: TRBV19
clone size: .
J gene: TRBJ2-1
D gene: TRBD2
CDR3 DNA: TGTGCCAGTAGTATTAAGGGGGGGGTCAGGGACCTAGCGGGAGTCATCCATGAGCAGTTCTTC
CDR3 protein: CASSIKGGVRDLAGVIHEQFF

V gene: TRBV13
clone size: .
J gene: TRBJ1-1
D gene: .
CDR3 DNA: TGTGCCAGCAGCTTCGGAGTTACGAACACTGAAGCTTTCTTT
CDR3 protein: CASSFGVTNTEAFF

V gene: TRBV2
clone size: .
J gene: TRBJ2-7
D gene: .
CDR3 DNA: TGTGCCAGCAGTGAACCAGGGCTCGAATACGAGCAGTACTTC
CDR3 protein: CASSEPGLEYEQYF

V gene: TRBV25-1
clone size: .
J gene: TRBJ2-7
D gene: .
CDR3 DNA: TGTGCCAGCAGCAACAGGGTCTACGAGCAGTACTTC
CDR3 protein: CASSNRVYEQYF

V gene: TRBV5-1
clone size: .
J gene: TRBJ2-6
D gene: TRBD1
CDR3 DNA: TGCGCCAGCAGCTTCGACAGGGAGGGGGCCAACGTCCTGACTTTC
CDR3 protein: CASSFDREGANVLTF